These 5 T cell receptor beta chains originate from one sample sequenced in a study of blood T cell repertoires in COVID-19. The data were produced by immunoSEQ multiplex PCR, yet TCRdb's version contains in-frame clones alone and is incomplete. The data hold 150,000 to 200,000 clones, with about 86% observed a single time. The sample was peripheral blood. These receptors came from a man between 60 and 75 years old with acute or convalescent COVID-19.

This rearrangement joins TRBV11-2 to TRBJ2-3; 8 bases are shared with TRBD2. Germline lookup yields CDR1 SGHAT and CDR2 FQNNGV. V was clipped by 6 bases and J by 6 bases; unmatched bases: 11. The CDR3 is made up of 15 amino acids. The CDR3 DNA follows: TGTGCCAGCAGGATCCACGCGGGAGGCTGGGATACGCAGTATTTT. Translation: CASRIHAGGWDTQYF.

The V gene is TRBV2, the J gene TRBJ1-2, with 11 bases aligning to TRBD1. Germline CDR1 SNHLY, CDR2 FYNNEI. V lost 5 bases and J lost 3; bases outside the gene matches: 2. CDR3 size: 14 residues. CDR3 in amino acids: CASSRDRGDYGYTF. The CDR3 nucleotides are TGTGCCAGCAGTCGGGACAGGGGGGACTATGGCTACACCTTC.

CDR3 nucleotides: TGCGCCAGCAGGATGGGACTAGCGGGGAACACAGATACGCAGTATTTT. This translates into CASRMGLAGNTDTQYF. This chain uses TRBV10-2 with TRBJ2-3, with 13 positions matching TRBD2. Germline lookup yields CDR1 WSHSY and CDR2 SAAADI. The trim removed 6 bases at V and 2 bases at J, leaving 5 bases unmatched. The CDR3 sequence is 16 residues long.

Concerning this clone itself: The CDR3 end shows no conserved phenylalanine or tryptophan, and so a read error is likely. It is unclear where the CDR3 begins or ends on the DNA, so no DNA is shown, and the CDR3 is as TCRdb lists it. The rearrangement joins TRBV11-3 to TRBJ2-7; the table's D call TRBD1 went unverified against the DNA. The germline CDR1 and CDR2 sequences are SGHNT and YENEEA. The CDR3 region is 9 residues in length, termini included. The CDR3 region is CASIYRDTL.

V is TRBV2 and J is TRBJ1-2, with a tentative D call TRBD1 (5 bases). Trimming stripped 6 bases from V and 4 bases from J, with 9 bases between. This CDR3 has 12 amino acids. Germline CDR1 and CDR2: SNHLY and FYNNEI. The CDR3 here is CASRGDGYGYTF. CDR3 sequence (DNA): TGTGCCAGCAGAGGGGATGGCTATGGCTACACCTTC. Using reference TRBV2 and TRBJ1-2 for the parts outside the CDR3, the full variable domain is EPEVTQTPSHQVTQMGQEVILRCVPISNHLYFYWYRQILGQKVEFLVSFYNNEISEKSEIFDDQFSVERPDGSNFTLKIRSTKLEDSAMYFCASRGDGYGYTFGSGTRLTVV.